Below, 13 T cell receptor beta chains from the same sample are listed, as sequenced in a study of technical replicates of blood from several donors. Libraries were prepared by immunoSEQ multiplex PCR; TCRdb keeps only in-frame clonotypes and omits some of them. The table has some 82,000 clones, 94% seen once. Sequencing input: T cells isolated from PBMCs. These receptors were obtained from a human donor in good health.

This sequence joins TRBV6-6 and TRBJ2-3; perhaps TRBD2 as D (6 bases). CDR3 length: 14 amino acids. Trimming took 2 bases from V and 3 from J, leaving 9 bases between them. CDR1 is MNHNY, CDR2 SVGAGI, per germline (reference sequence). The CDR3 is CASSYPGETDTQYF. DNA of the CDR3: TGTGCCAGCAGTTACCCGGGAGAGACAGATACGCAGTATTTT.

CDR3 DNA: TGTGCCAGCAGTGGAGGGGACAGGGAGGGACAGCCCCAGCATTTT. Translated, it gives CASSGGDREGQPQHF. The chain is built from TRBV6-1 and TRBJ1-5; 9 bases are shared with TRBD1. With V trimmed by 4 bases and J by 7 bases, 8 bases remained unmatched. The CDR3 consists of 15 residues. Germline V gives CDR1 MNHNS, CDR2 SASEGT.

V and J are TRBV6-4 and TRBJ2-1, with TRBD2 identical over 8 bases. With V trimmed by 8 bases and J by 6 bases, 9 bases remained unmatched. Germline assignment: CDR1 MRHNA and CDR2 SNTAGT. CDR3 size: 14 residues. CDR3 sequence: CASSGTRLSNEQFF. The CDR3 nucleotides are TGTGCCAGCTCCGGGACTAGACTATCCAATGAGCAGTTCTTC.

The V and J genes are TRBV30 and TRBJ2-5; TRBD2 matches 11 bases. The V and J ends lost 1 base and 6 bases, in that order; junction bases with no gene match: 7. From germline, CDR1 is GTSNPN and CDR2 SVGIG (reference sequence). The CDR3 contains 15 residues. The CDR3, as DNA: TGTGCCTGGAGTGCACCAACTAGCGGGAGTAAGACCCAGTACTTC. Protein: CAWSAPTSGSKTQYF.

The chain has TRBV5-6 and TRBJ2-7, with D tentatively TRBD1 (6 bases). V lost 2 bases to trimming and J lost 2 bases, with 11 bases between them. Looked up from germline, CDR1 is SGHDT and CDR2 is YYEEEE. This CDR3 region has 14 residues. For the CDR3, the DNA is TGTGCCAGCAGCTTAAGGGACATCGCCTACGAGCAGTACTTC. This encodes CASSLRDIAYEQYF.

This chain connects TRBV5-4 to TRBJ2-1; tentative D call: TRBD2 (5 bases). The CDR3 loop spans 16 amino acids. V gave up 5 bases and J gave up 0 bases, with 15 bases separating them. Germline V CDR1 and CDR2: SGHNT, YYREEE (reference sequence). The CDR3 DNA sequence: TGTGCCAGCAGATCCTCCGGAGGTGCCTCCTACAATGAGCAGTTCTTC. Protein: CASRSSGGASYNEQFF.

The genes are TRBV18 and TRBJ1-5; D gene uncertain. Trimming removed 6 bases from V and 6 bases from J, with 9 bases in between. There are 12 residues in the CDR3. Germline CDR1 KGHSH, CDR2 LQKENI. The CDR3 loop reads CASSSGSQPQHF. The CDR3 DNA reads TGTGCCAGCTCTTCTGGCAGTCAGCCCCAGCATTTT.

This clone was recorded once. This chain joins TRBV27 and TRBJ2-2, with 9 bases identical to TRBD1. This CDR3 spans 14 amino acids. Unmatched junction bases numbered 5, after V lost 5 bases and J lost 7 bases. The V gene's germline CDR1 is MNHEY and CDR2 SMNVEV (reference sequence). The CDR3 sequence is CASSPGTGYGELFF. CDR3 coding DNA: TGTGCCAGCAGTCCCGGGACAGGGTACGGGGAGCTGTTTTTT.

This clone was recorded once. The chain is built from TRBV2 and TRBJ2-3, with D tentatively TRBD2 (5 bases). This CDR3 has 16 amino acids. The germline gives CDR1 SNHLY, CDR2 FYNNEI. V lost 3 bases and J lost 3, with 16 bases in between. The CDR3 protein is CASSDLSRPGTDTQYF. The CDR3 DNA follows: TGTGCCAGCAGTGATTTATCGCGACCGGGGACAGATACGCAGTATTTT.

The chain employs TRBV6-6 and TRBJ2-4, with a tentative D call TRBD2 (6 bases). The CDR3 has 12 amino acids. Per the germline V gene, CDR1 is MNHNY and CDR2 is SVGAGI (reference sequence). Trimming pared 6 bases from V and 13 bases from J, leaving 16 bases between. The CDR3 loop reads CASRDEGTLQYF. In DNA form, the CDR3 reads TGTGCCAGCAGGGACGAGGGGACTTTGCAGTACTTC.

The chain's CDR3 is CAISESRYEQYF. The CDR3 DNA reads as TGTGCCATCAGTGAGTCTCGGTACGAGCAGTACTTC. This chain links TRBV10-3 with TRBJ2-7; D not certain. The CDR3 spans 12 residues. Germline-derived CDR1 and CDR2 are ENHRY and SYGVKD. V was cut by 0 bases and J by 4 bases, with 4 bases left in between.

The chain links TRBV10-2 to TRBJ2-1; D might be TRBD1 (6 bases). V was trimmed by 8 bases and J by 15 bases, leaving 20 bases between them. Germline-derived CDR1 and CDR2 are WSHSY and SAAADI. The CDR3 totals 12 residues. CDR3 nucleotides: TGCGCCAGCGGCGAGGGGGAACCCAAGGCGTTCTTC. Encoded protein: CASGEGEPKAFF.

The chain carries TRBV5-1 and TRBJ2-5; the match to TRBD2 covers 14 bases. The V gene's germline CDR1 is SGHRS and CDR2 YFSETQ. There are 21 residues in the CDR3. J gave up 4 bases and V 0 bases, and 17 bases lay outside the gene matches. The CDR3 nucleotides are TGCGCCAGCAGCTTGGCCTCCTTTGGGACTAGCGGGAGAAAGCGAGGAGAGACCCAGTACTTC. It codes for CASSLASFGTSGRKRGETQYF. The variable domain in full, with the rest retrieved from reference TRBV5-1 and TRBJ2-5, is KAGVTQTPRYLIKTRGQQVTLSCSPISGHRSVSWYQQTPGQGLQFLFEYFSETQRNKGNFPGRFSGRQFSNSRSEMNVSTLELGDSALYLCASSLASFGTSGRKRGETQYFGPGTRLLVL.